Listed here are 15 T cell receptor beta chains from one sample, sequenced in a study of blood T cell repertoires in COVID-19. Sequencing was performed with immunoSEQ multiplex PCR; in TCRdb, only in-frame clones are kept and a portion is missing. This sample has under 300,000 clones, with 70% to 85% found just once. The sequenced sample was peripheral blood. These receptor sequences come from a woman aged 80 or over with acute or convalescent COVID-19.

This chain uses TRBV10-3 with TRBJ2-3, with a weak D call TRBD2 (5 bases). V was pared by 10 bases and J by 3 bases, with 5 bases between. This CDR3 region has 10 residues. The germline V gene has CDR1 ENHRY and CDR2 SYGVKD. The CDR3: CATGTDTQYF. The CDR3, as DNA: TGTGCCACGGGGACAGATACGCAGTATTTT.

The rearrangement links TRBV28 to TRBJ1-5, with 10 bases aligning to TRBD1. Germline assignment: CDR1 MDHEN and CDR2 SYDVKM. Trimming at V came to 8 bases and at J to 2 bases, leaving 6 bases not matched to a gene. The CDR3 totals 15 residues. This chain's CDR3 is CASEGQGIGNQPQHF. The CDR3 coding sequence is TGTGCCAGCGAGGGACAGGGGATAGGCAATCAGCCCCAGCATTTT.

The V call is TRBV4-1, the J call TRBJ1-4; D is unresolved. CDR3 size: 14 residues. V dropped 3 bases and J dropped 8 bases, with 13 bases sitting between them. Germline V gene lookup returns CDR1 MGHRA and CDR2 YSYEKL. The CDR3 protein is CASSQGRTGEKLFF. DNA of the CDR3: TGCGCCAGCAGCCAGGGCAGGACGGGGGAAAAACTGTTTTTT.

V gene TRBV7-9 combines with J gene TRBJ2-1; possibly TRBD1 for D (6 bases). CDR3 length equals 15 residues. Deletions cut 5 bases from V and 7 bases from J, with 18 bases between. Germline V gene sequence: CDR1 SEHNR, CDR2 FQNEAQ (reference sequence). CDR3 coding DNA: TGTGCCAGCAGCACCCGGTGGGGGCCGGGGAATGAGCAGTTCTTC. Amino acid sequence: CASSTRWGPGNEQFF.

Here the CDR3 DNA reads TGTGCCAGCAGTTTCTCGGGACATCTCTCCTACGAGCAGTACTTC. Its protein is CASSFSGHLSYEQYF. The rearrangement uses TRBV6-5 and TRBJ2-7, with a weak D call TRBD1 (6 bases). This CDR3 region has 15 residues. Germline lookup yields CDR1 MNHEY and CDR2 SVGAGI. The V end was cut by 4 bases, the J end by 0 bases, with 13 bases between.

This chain uses TRBV29-1 with TRBJ1-2, with 10 bases fitting TRBD1. J gave up 7 bases and V 6 bases, and 8 bases lay outside the gene matches. Germline CDR1 is SQVTM and CDR2 is ANQGSEA. This CDR3 contains 13 residues. CDR3 nucleotide sequence: TGCAGCGTACAGACAGGGGGCGGATCTGGCTACACCTTC. Translating it yields CSVQTGGGSGYTF.

To note about this clone: One end of the junction is discordant with germline, which a read error may explain. V usage is TRBV7-7 and J usage is TRBJ2-5; 9 bases map to TRBD2. This CDR3 region has 15 residues. Germline loops: CDR1 SSHAT, CDR2 FNYEAQ (reference sequence). CDR3 in amino acids: CASSLSGGGGETQYF. The CDR3 DNA reads TGTGCTAGCAGCTTAAGTGGCGGGGGGGGTGAGACCCAGTACTTC.

This chain joins TRBV3-1 (or the pseudogene TRBV3-2) and TRBJ1-5; 9 nucleotides agree with TRBD1. This CDR3 has 16 residues. Losses at the gene ends were 2 bases for V and 6 bases for J; bases not matched to a gene: 8. From germline, CDR1 is LGHDT and CDR2 YNNKEL (reference sequence). The CDR3 here is CASSQHSTGGSQPQHF. CDR3 coding DNA: TGTGCCAGCAGCCAACACAGCACAGGGGGCTCTCAGCCCCAGCATTTT.

This clone was recorded once. The rearrangement uses TRBV5-5 and TRBJ1-1, with 9 bases that match TRBD1. This CDR3 region has 18 residues. Germline trimming cut 3 bases from V and 0 bases from J; bases unmatched to any gene: 12. Looked up from germline, CDR1 is SGHKS and CDR2 is YYEKEE (reference sequence). CDR3 DNA sequence: TGTGCCAGCAGCTGGACAACAGGGGGCGTTCGCCTGAACACTGAAGCTTTCTTT. Protein: CASSWTTGGVRLNTEAFF.

The rearrangement joins TRBV18 to TRBJ2-7, with TRBD2 as a possible D gene (7 bases). The CDR3 covers 15 residues. The germline V gene has CDR1 KGHSH and CDR2 LQKENI. The V and J ends lost 3 bases and 2 bases respectively, with 14 bases between them. In nucleotides, the CDR3 is TGTGCCAGCTCACCCGGACAGCGGGATACCTACGAGCAGTACTTC. This encodes CASSPGQRDTYEQYF.

CDR3 sequence (DNA): TGTGCCAGCAGCGCCGGACAGGGGACGTCTGAAGCTTTCTTT. This sequence encodes CASSAGQGTSEAFF. The chain couples TRBV9 to TRBJ1-1, with TRBD1 identical over 9 bases. The CDR3 totals 14 residues. Germline values: CDR1 SGDLS, CDR2 YYNGEE. V shed 3 bases, J shed 6 bases, and the junction held 6 bases outside the gene matches.

The gene calls are TRBV19 and TRBJ1-2; D possibly corresponds to TRBD1 (6 bases). The CDR3 is made up of 13 amino acids. V shed 3 bases and J shed 7 bases, with 12 bases lying between them. Looked up from germline, CDR1 is LNHDA and CDR2 is SQIVND (reference sequence). The CDR3 region is CASSIQDRAGYTF. CDR3 nucleotide sequence: TGTGCCAGTAGTATTCAGGACAGAGCTGGCTACACCTTC.

The chain links TRBV28 to TRBJ1-2, with D hard to call. Germline V lookup: CDR1 MDHEN, CDR2 SYDVKM. The CDR3 is 13 amino acids. V lost 8 bases, J lost 2 bases, and 12 bases lay in between. Here the CDR3 DNA reads TGTGCCAGCGCACCCCCGGGGAACTATGGCTACACCTTC. Protein product: CASAPPGNYGYTF.

V usage is TRBV5-6 and J usage is TRBJ1-1; TRBD1 aligns across 7 bases. After removal of 4 bases from V and 4 bases from J, the junction contained 4 bases not matched to a gene. This CDR3 contains 13 residues. Germline V CDR1 and CDR2: SGHDT, YYEEEE. The CDR3 spells CASSITGVTEAFF. The CDR3 nucleotides are TGTGCCAGCAGCATCACAGGGGTCACTGAAGCTTTCTTT.

The chain is built from TRBV27 and TRBJ1-3; 8 bases match TRBD1. V was pared by 9 bases and J by 0 bases, with 4 bases of the junction left unmatched. From germline, CDR1 is MNHEY and CDR2 SMNVEV (reference sequence). The CDR3 has 14 amino acids. The CDR3 DNA reads TGTGCCAGTGGGGACAGGAGCTCTGGAAACACCATATATTTT. It yields the protein CASGDRSSGNTIYF.